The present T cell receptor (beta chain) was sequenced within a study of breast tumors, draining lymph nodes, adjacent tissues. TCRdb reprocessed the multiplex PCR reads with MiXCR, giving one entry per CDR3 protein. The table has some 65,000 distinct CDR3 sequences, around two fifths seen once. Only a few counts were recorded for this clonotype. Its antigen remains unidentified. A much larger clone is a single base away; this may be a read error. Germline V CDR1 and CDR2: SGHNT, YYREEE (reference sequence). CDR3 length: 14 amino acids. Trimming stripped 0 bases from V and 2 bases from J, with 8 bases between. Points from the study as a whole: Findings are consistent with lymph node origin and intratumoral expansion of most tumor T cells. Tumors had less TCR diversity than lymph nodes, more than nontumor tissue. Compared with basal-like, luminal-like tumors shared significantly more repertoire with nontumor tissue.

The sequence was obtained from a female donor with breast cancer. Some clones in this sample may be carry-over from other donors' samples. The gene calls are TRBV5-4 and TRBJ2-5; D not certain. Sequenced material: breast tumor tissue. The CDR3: CASSLGWPQETQYF. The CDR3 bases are TGTGCCAGCAGCTTGGGTTGGCCGCAAGAGACCCAGTACTTC. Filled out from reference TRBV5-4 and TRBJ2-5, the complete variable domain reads ETGVTQSPTHLIKTRGQQVTLRCSSQSGHNTVSWYQQALGQGPQFIFQYYREEENGRGNFPPRFSGLQFPNYSSELNVNALELDDSALYLCASSLGWPQETQYFGPGTRLLVL.